This T cell receptor (beta chain) derives from a study of shared clonotypes between healthy human individuals (dated by TCRdb to the early 2020s). A note on the overall study: The cohort comprised a couple of women and a few men aged 18 to 49 years. For each donor, CD4 naive and CD4 memory were each given three plates, CD8 naive was given two plates, and CD8 memory was given one plate. To estimate repertoire size and how much clonotype sharing occurs between individuals, the study deeply sequenced the blood TCR repertoires of several healthy adults. Per donor, leukapheresis produced somewhere between about 0.8 and 9.5 billion PBMCs. To increase sequencing depth and limit assay-specific biases, different laboratories used diverse techniques to prepare libraries and sequence TCR repertoires. Results and caveats for the whole study, not just this receptor: The small number of donors limited the genetic and exposure-history diversity represented. Pairwise subsampling indicated that sequencing depth was expected to affect the degree of clonotype sharing among donors. Higher generation probabilities were observed for clonotypes shared by all four sorted-subset donors than for non-shared clonotypes. Incomplete sequencing was indicated by rarefaction of sorted-subset datasets, despite the large sequencing depth. Sampling was limited to blood, and TCR repertoires in tissue likely differ from TCR repertoires in blood. Estimated clonotype richness was generally larger for naive than for memory subsets. Approximately 4.8% of naive CD4, approximately 3.7% of naive CD8, about 2.1% of memory CD4, and around 0.42% of memory CD8 clonotypes were shared across several donors.

CD8 naive samples were CD45RO-negative cells positively selected for CCR7, giving a CD45RA+CCR7+ population that excluded TemRA cells. Donors were healthy HIV-negative adults with no recently reported acute infections or vaccinations. All donors were Caucasian adults living in Nashville, Tennessee, USA. After blood collection by leukapheresis, PBMCs were isolated using Ficoll-Histopaque density gradient centrifugation and then cryopreserved in the vapor phase of liquid nitrogen. Analytical flow cytometry was used to check the purity and quantity of every magnetically sorted T cell population. From each sorted fraction, genomic DNA was isolated and quantified by UV absorbance on a Nanodrop 2000c. Using the deep immunoSEQ assay, multiplex PCR amplified TCR CDR3 regions from genomic DNA. Extracted genomic DNA from each cell subset was spread evenly across all wells of several immunoSEQ 96-well plates, with each plate serving as a replicate. Each replicate PCR for sorted subsets received about 210 ng genomic DNA, equal to some 32,000 T cell genomes. Purified libraries were quantified with a Qubit 3.0 fluorometer, sized on a Bioanalyzer 2100, and re-quantified with the KAPA Library Quantification kit. Each immunoSEQ 96-well plate was sequenced on its own single-read 150-cycle Illumina NextSeq 550 flow cell. The authors' pipeline ran thus. Because only junctional sequences without quality scores were contained in the immunoSEQ output, filtering matching that applied to full-length reads could not be performed. To assign V/J genes and CDR3, sequences were annotated against IMGT germline references using PyIR, a Python wrapper for IgBLAST v1.9. Reads were removed for weak V/J assignments (E-value above 1e-6), missing CDR3, stop codons, out-of-frame junctions, or ambiguous translated residues. V3J clonotypes were defined by identical inferred V gene, J gene, and CDR3 amino acid sequence. Percentage overlap between repertoires was computed as shared unique clonotypes divided by the size of the smaller repertoire. Repertoire richness was assessed with RTK rarefaction, the Chao1 estimator, and Recon v2.1 estimates of unobserved clonotypes. For all TCRbeta clonotypes obtained by the gDNA method from four donors, generation probabilities were computed with OLGA. Not all clones reach the TCRdb copy of this immuneACCESS table, which keeps in-frame sequences only. Checked studies attribute under half of the gap to unresolved V genes and leave the rest unexplained. V and J calls and clone size are those listed in that table; D and trimming were worked out from the DNA. A total of around 600,000 clones appear in this sample, 85% to 95% of them only once. The ten largest clones capture over 0.1% of the sample.

In regard to this clone: Its antigen remains unidentified. Per-base quality was not reported, and no clone a single base away is much larger than it.

This sequence originates from a young woman in good health. Sequenced input: naive CD8+ T cells sorted from blood. Taken with the paper, the label for cell subset or site translates to: CD45RA+CCR7+.

The CDR3 region: CASSLYSGTSSYEQYF. The bases read TGTGCCAGCAGCTTATACAGCGGTACGAGCTCCTACGAGCAGTACTTC. The chain was built from TRBV7-2 and TRBJ2-5; TRBD2 is possibly the D segment (5 matching bases). The better agreement between TRBJ2-7 and the DNA end casts doubt on the J call. Measured from the cysteine to the phenylalanine, the CDR3 is 16 residues long. Just the 48-base CDR3 DNA is kept, in frame starting at base 1. Based on the germline V gene, the CDR1 and CDR2 sequences are SGHTA and FQGNSA.